This note documents a single T cell receptor beta chain sequence. What it recognizes is unknown. The authors produced cDNA by 5'RACE using 10-nucleotide random UMIs. A single run covered 15-18 subjects with over 180 million TCR-beta sequences. TCRdb independently ran MiXCR on the 5' RACE reads; one entry per CDR3 protein. The data show about 22,000 distinct CDR3 sequences, with 10% seen just once and about 20% held by the top ten. The data stem from a study of neurological immune-mediated disorders. Study results and caveats: Falling below healthy controls, multiple sclerosis showed the least TCR clonal expansion, while HTLV-1-associated myelopathy showed the most.

Germline CDR1 SGHRS, CDR2 YFSETQ. The junction had 16 bases not matched to a gene; V was cut back by 3 bases and J by 5 bases. The CDR3 sequence is 17 residues long. The chain joins TRBV5-1 to TRBJ1-2, with TRBD1 identical over 7 bases. Specimen: PBMCs. The clonotype comes from a woman aged 60-75 years with HTLV-1-associated myelopathy (HAM/TSP). CDR3 sequence (DNA): TGCGCCAGCAGCTCAGGGACAGCGCTCCCAGGGGCTTATGGCTACACCTTC. Residues: CASSSGTALPGAYGYTF.